This T cell receptor (beta chain) was identified in a study of PD-1 blockade in classical Hodgkin lymphoma. Profiled with immunoSEQ multiplex PCR; TCRdb holds only in-frame clones, not every one. The sample has 90,000 to 100,000 clones; 81% are singletons. Concerning this clone: Its antigen remains unidentified.

Each and every patient relapsed after autologous stem cell transplantation, and patients got differing brentuximab vedotin exposure. Patients' outcomes at their best amounted to complete response, partial response or progressive disease. Notes on the study in general: Prior therapy or disease activity may underlie the repertoire differences, whose causes remain undefined. Patients were excluded if nivolumab began under 1 year after ASCT (the autologous transplant). Reported findings placed baseline TCR diversity lower in newly diagnosed patients (compared with healthy donors).

In germline, CDR1 is SGHVS, CDR2 FNYEAQ. The length of the CDR3 is 15 residues. Trimming cost V 0 bases and J 6 bases; bases outside gene matches: 4. This TCR was recovered from a human donor with classical Hodgkin lymphoma. This sequence joins TRBV7-6 and TRBJ2-1, with 8 positions matching TRBD2. Here the sequenced sample was peripheral blood mononuclear cells (PBMCs), taken before the second cycle of nivolumab. The CDR3 DNA reads as TGTGCCAGCAGCTTAGCGGGACTAGGCCCCAATGAGCAGTTCTTC. Translated: CASSLAGLGPNEQFF.